The 12 T cell receptor beta chains listed next were all sequenced from one sample in a study of molecular identifiers for immune sequencing clone quantification. TCRdb recomputed calls from the PCR reads with MiXCR, one row per CDR3 protein. The sample yields approximately 500,000 distinct CDR3 sequences, 25% seen once. The sample was naive CD8+ T cells from blood, with Jurkat cell RNA spiked in. The subset here: FACS-sorted CD8+CD4-CCR7+CD45RA+ naive T cells. These receptors originate from a human donor in good health. Some libraries in this study had Jurkat cell RNA spiked in.

Comments on this clonotype: This sequence may be a read error, since a much larger clone differs from it by one base. The rearrangement uses TRBV30 and TRBJ2-2, with D unclear. Per germline, CDR1 GTSNPN and CDR2 SVGIG (reference sequence). This CDR3 spans 12 amino acids. The CDR3 loop reads CTWSVNTGELFF. The CDR3 nucleotides are TGTACCTGGAGTGTGAACACCGGGGAGCTGTTTTTT.

This clonotype was recorded at least ten times. This rearrangement joins TRBV6-2 or TRBV6-3 to TRBJ2-4; D not certain. CDR1 is MNHEY and CDR2 is SVGEGT in the germline V gene. The CDR3 spans 13 residues. Trimming cost V 2 bases and J 8 bases, with 10 bases left between them. The CDR3 protein is CASSYPASYIQYF. DNA of the CDR3: TGTGCCAGCAGTTACCCCGCGTCTTACATTCAGTACTTC.

The J gene is TRBJ2-3, the V gene TRBV27; D could derive from TRBD1 or TRBD2 (5 bases each). The CDR3 extends over 15 amino acids. Trimming shortened V by 5 bases and J by 8 bases, and 20 bases separated the two germline ends. The germline V gene encodes CDR1 MNHEY and CDR2 SMNVEV (reference sequence). In DNA form, the CDR3 reads TGTGCCAGCAGTCCGCTACAGGCCGGCGGGCTTACGCAGTATTTT. It codes for CASSPLQAGGLTQYF.

With regard to this clonotype: Compared with germline, one end of the junction differs, possibly owing to a read error. This chain links TRBV4-1 with TRBJ2-7; 8 bases agree with TRBD2. The CDR3 is 16 amino acids. CDR1 is MGHRA, CDR2 YSYEKL, per germline. This CDR3 reads CATSHDGGLASYEQYF. The CDR3 DNA sequence: TGCGCCACCAGCCATGATGGAGGACTAGCTTCCTACGAGCAGTACTTC.

The rearrangement links TRBV29-1 to TRBJ2-7, with TRBD2 matching 11 bases. CDR1 is SQVTM, CDR2 ANQGSEA, per germline. The CDR3 has 13 residues. Trimming cost V 4 bases and J 7 bases; bases outside gene matches: 6. The CDR3 DNA reads TGCAGCGTTGGACTAGCGGGAATTCGGGAGCAGTACTTC. This sequence encodes CSVGLAGIREQYF.

The genes are TRBV7-9 and TRBJ2-1; 10 bases match TRBD2. CDR1 and CDR2 (germline): SEHNR, FQNEAQ (reference sequence). The trim removed 3 bases at V and 0 bases at J, leaving 8 bases unmatched. CDR3 length: 18 residues. CDR3 sequence reads: CASSLGLAGARSYNEQFF. In nucleotides, the CDR3 is TGTGCCAGCAGCTTGGGCCTAGCGGGGGCCCGCTCCTACAATGAGCAGTTCTTC.

In this sample, this clonotype turned up many times. V is TRBV4-1 and J is TRBJ1-2, with TRBD1 as a possible D gene (6 bases). The V gene's germline CDR1 is MGHRA and CDR2 YSYEKL. The germline V and J ends were trimmed by 1 base and 4 bases, with 13 bases remaining between them. The CDR3 runs to 15 residues. The CDR3 DNA reads TGCGCCAGCAGCCAAGTCCCTGGGACACCCTATGGCTACACCTTC. It translates to CASSQVPGTPYGYTF.

This chain joins TRBV12-3 or TRBV12-4 and TRBJ1-1, with 7 bases aligning to TRBD1. The CDR3 contains 14 residues. The ends lost 5 bases at V and 4 bases at J; junction bases unmatched: 7. CDR3: CASSAQGVSTEAFF. CDR3 in DNA: TGTGCCAGCAGTGCCCAGGGGGTAAGCACTGAAGCTTTCTTT.

This clonotype occurred once. CDR3: CASVDGEQPQHF. The DNA for the CDR3 is TGTGCCAGCGTCGACGGGGAACAGCCCCAGCATTTT. The chain combines TRBV28 with TRBJ1-5; D gene uncertain. The germline V gene has CDR1 MDHEN and CDR2 SYDVKM. V was clipped by 8 bases and J by 7 bases, with 12 bases between them. This CDR3 comprises 12 residues.

The table lists this clonotype with a few counts. The CDR3 nucleotides read TGTGCCAGCAGTTACTCGACGCCTTCGTTGGGGGGGACTAGCACAGATACGCAGTATTTT. It encodes CASSYSTPSLGGTSTDTQYF. The V gene is TRBV6-7, the J gene TRBJ2-3; 7 bases are shared with TRBD2. TRBV6-7 is treated as an ORF (open reading frame) with a function not yet certain. This CDR3 is built from 20 residues. V shed 0 bases and J 0 bases; nucleotides not matched to a gene: 15.

Worth noting for this clonotype: At one end the junction does not follow the germline gene, possibly because of a read error. This chain uses TRBV7-9 with TRBJ1-1; unclear D gene. The CDR3 contains 13 residues. Germline values: CDR1 SEHNR, CDR2 FQNEAQ (reference sequence). DNA for the CDR3: TGTGCCAGCACCCTAGGGTTGAACACTGAACCTTTCTTT. Encoded protein: CASTLGLNTEPFF.

This clonotype was counted a single time. This may stem from a read error, because a much larger clone lies one nucleotide away. The chain couples TRBV25-1 to TRBJ2-1, with D tentatively TRBD1 (6 bases). Germline V gene sequence: CDR1 MGHDK, CDR2 SYGVNS. The CDR3 covers 17 residues. With 4 bases removed from V and 5 bases from J, the gap between germline ends came to 21 bases. The CDR3 spells CASSVNPSLRDNNEQFF. For the CDR3, the DNA is TGTGCCAGCAGTGTAAACCCTAGCCTCAGGGACAACAATGAGCAGTTCTTC. Full variable domain (missing parts from reference TRBV25-1 and TRBJ2-1): EADIYQTPRYLVIGTGKKITLECSQTMGHDKMYWYQQDPGMELHLIHYSYGVNSTEKGDLSSESTVSRIRTEHFPLTLESARPSHTSQYLCASSVNPSLRDNNEQFFGPGTRLTVL.